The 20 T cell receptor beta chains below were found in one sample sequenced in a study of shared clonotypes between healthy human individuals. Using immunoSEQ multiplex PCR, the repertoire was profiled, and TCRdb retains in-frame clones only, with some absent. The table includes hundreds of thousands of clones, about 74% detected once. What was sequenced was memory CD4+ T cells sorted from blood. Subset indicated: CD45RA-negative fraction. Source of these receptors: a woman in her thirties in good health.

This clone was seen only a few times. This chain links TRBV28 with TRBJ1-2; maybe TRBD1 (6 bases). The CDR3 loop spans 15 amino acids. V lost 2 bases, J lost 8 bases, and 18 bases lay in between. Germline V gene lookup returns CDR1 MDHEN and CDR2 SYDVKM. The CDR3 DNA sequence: TGTGCCAGCAGTTTAGACGGCCGAACAGGGTACGGCTACACCTTC. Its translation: CASSLDGRTGYGYTF.

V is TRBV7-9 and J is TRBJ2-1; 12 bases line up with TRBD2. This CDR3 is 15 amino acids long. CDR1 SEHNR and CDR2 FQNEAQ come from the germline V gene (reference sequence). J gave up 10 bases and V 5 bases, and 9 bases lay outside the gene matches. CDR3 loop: CASSSSASGRVEQFF. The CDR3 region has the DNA TGTGCCAGCAGCAGCTCGGCTAGCGGGAGGGTGGAGCAGTTCTTC.

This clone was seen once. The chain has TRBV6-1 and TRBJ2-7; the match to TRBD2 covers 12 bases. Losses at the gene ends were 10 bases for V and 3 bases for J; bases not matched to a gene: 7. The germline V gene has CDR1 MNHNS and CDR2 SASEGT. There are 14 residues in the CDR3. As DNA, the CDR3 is TGTGCCACCCGAAGACTAGCGGGAGTCTACGAGCAGTACTTC. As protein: CATRRLAGVYEQYF.

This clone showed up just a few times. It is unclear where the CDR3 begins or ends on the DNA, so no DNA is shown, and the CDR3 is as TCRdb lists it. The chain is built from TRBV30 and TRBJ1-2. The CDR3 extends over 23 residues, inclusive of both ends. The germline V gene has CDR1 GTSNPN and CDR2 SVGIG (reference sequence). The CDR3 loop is CAWSVVGGYTFRDPGLLLGGYTF.

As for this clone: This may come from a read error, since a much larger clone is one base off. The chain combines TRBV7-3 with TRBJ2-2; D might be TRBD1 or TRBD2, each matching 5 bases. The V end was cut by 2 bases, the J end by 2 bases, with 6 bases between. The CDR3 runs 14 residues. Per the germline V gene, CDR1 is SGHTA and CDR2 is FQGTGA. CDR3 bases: TGTGCCAGCAGCTTAGGGGGAAACACCGGGGAGCTGTTTTTT. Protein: CASSLGGNTGELFF.

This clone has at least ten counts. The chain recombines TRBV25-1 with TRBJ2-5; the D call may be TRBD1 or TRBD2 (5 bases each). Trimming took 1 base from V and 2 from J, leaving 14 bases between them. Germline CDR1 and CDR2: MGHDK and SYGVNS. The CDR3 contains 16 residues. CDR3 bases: TGTGCCAGCAGTGAATCTGGGGGAGAGCCGCAAGAGACCCAGTACTTC. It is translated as CASSESGGEPQETQYF.

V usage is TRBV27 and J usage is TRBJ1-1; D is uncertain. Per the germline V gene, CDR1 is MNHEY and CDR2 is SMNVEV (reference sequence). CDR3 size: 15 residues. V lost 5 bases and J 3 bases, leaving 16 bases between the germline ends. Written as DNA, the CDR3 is TGTGCCAGCAGTCCCTACGGAGTAGGAGACACTGAAGCTTTCTTT. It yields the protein CASSPYGVGDTEAFF.

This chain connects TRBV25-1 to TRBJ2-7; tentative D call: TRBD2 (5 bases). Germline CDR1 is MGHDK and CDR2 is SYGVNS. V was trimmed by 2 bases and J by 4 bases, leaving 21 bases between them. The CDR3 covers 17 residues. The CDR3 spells CASSEKGRGSDPYEQYF. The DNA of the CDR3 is TGTGCCAGCAGTGAAAAGGGAAGAGGGTCGGATCCTTACGAGCAGTACTTC.

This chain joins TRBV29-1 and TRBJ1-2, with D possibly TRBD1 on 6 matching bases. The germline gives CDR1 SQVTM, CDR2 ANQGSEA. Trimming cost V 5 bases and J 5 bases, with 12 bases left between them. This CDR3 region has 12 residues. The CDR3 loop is CSVPGTYYGYTF. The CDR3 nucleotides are TGCAGCGTTCCCGGGACATATTATGGCTACACCTTC.

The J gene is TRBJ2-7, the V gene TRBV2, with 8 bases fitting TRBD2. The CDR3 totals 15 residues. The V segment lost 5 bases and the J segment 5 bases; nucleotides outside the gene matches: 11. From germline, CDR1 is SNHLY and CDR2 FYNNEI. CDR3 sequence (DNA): TGTGCCAGCAGTTGGGGACTAGGGACCGGGGACGAGCAGTACTTC. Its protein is CASSWGLGTGDEQYF.

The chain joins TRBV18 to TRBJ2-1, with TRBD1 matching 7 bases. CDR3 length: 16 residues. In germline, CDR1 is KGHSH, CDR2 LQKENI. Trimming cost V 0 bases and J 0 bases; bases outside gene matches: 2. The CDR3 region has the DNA TGTGCCAGCTCACCACCGGGACAGAGCTCCTACAATGAGCAGTTCTTC. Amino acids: CASSPPGQSSYNEQFF. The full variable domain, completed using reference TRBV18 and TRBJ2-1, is NAGVMQNPRHLVRRRGQEARLRCSPMKGHSHVYWYRQLPEEGLKFMVYLQKENIIDESGMPKERFSAEFPKEGPSILRIQQVVRGDSAAYFCASSPPGQSSYNEQFFGPGTRLTVL.

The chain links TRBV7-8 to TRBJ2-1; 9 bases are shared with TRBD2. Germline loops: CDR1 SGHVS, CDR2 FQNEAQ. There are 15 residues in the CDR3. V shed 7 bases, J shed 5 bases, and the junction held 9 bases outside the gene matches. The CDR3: CASTFSGRVNNEQFF. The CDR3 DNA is TGTGCCAGCACCTTTAGCGGGAGAGTTAACAATGAGCAGTTCTTC.

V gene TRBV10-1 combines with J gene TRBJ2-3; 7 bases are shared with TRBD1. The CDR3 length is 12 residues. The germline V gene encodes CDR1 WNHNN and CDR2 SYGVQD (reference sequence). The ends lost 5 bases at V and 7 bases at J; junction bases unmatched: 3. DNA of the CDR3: TGCGCCAGCAGTCAACAGGGGTATACGCAGTATTTT. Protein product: CASSQQGYTQYF.

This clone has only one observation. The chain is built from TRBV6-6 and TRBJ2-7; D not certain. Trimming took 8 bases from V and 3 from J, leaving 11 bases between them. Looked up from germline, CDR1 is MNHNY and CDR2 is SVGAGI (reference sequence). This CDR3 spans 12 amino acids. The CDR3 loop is CASQTASYEQYF. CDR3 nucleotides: TGTGCCAGCCAAACAGCGAGCTACGAGCAGTACTTC.

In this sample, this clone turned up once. The CDR3 DNA follows: TGTGCCAGCAGTTCGGGGACTAGCGGGAGGGAGCAGTACTTC. Its protein product is CASSSGTSGREQYF. This rearrangement joins TRBV27 to TRBJ2-7; 15 bases fit TRBD2. Per the germline V gene, CDR1 is MNHEY and CDR2 is SMNVEV (reference sequence). V gave up 4 bases and J gave up 7 bases; unmatched junction bases: 2. The CDR3 consists of 14 residues.

CDR3 sequence: CASSPGTSYNSPLHF. CDR3 nucleotides: TGTGCCAGCAGCCCCGGGACTTCTTATAATTCACCCCTCCACTTT. J is TRBJ1-6 and V is TRBV2; D may be TRBD1 (5 bases). The V end lost 6 bases, the J end lost 4 bases, and 13 bases lay between the germline ends. The CDR3 has 15 amino acids. Germline CDR1 and CDR2: SNHLY and FYNNEI. The whole variable domain, filled in from reference TRBV2 and TRBJ1-6, reads EPEVTQTPSHQVTQMGQEVILRCVPISNHLYFYWYRQILGQKVEFLVSFYNNEISEKSEIFDDQFSVERPDGSNFTLKIRSTKLEDSAMYFCASSPGTSYNSPLHFGNGTRLTVT.

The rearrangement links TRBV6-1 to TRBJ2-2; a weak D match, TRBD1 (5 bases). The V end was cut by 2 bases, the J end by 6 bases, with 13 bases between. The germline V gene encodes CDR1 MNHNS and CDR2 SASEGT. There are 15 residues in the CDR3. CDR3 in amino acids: CASSEQGALAGELFF. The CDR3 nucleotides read TGTGCCAGCAGTGAACAGGGTGCACTTGCCGGGGAGCTGTTTTTT.

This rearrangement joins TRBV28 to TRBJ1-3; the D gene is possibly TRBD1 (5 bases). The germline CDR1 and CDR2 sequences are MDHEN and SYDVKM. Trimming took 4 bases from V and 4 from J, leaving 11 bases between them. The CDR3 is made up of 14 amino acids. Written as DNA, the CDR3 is TGTGCCAGCAGTTCTTTGGGGGTAGGAAACACCATATATTTT. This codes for CASSSLGVGNTIYF.

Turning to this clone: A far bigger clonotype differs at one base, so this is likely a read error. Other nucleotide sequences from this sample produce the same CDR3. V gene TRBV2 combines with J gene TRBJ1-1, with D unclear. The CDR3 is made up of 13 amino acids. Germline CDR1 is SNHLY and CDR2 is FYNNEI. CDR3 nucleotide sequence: TGTGCTAGCAGAGGGATCCGGTCGGCTGAAGCTTTCTTT. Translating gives CASRGIRSAEAFF.

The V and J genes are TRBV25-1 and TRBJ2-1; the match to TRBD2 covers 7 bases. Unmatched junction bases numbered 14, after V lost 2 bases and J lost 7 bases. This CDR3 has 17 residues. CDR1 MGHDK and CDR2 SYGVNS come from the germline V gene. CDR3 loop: CASSEGGEGRAVNEQFF. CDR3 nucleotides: TGTGCCAGCAGTGAAGGGGGGGAGGGGAGGGCCGTTAATGAGCAGTTCTTC. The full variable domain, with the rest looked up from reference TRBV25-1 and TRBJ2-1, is EADIYQTPRYLVIGTGKKITLECSQTMGHDKMYWYQQDPGMELHLIHYSYGVNSTEKGDLSSESTVSRIRTEHFPLTLESARPSHTSQYLCASSEGGEGRAVNEQFFGPGTRLTVL.